Sequencing of this TCR beta chain was carried out in a study of blood T cell repertoires in COVID-19. The assay was immunoSEQ multiplex PCR, and TCRdb's table has in-frame clones only and misses some. Of approximately 250,000 clones in the sample, around 86% were seen once. The CDR3 is 14 residues long. Trimming shortened V by 9 bases and J by 5 bases, and 19 bases separated the two germline ends. Germline V gene data show CDR1 as SGHRS and CDR2 as YFSETQ. The chain employs TRBV5-1 and TRBJ2-3, with no clear D. The receptor comes from a young man with active or convalescent COVID-19. The sequenced material came from peripheral blood. The CDR3 nucleotides are TGCGCCACCGCACTTACCGCGGCCGGAGATACGCAGTATTTT. The encoded protein is CATALTAAGDTQYF. Drawing the rest from reference TRBV5-1 and TRBJ2-3, the complete variable domain is KAGVTQTPRYLIKTRGQQVTLSCSPISGHRSVSWYQQTPGQGLQFLFEYFSETQRNKGNFPGRFSGRQFSNSRSEMNVSTLELGDSALYLCATALTAAGDTQYFGPGTRLTVL.